This is a list of T cell receptor beta chains from one sample in a study of T cells in Graves' hyperthyroidism and ophthalmopathy. TCRdb called the multiplex PCR reads again in MiXCR, with one record for every CDR3 protein. The sample holds roughly 720,000 distinct CDR3 sequences, roughly 17% seen once. Sequenced material: blood. The source of these receptors is a man aged 50 or older with Graves' hyperthyroidism. Each CDR3 is given with its conserved first and last residue. Each record gives: clone size, V gene, J gene, D gene, CDR3 DNA, CDR3 protein. A D gene is named only where the DNA matches it firmly. Some rows have no size entry. The others give once, few or many, or a class for an expanded clone.

abundance: many
v_gene: TRBV24-1
j_gene: TRBJ2-7
d_gene: NA
CDR3nt: TGTGCCACCAGTGAGACTAGTCTCCGATCCTCCGAGCAGTACTTC
CDR3aa: CATSETSLRSSEQYF

abundance: many
v_gene: TRBV12-3/TRBV12-4
j_gene: TRBJ1-1
d_gene: NA
CDR3nt: TGTGCCAGCAGTTTAGGCGCAGGGTGGGACACTGAAGCTTTCTTT
CDR3aa: CASSLGAGWDTEAFF

abundance: NA
v_gene: TRBV19
j_gene: TRBJ1-2
d_gene: TRBD1
CDR3nt: TGTGCCAGTAGTACCGTGACAGGGACTAACTATGGCTACACCTTC
CDR3aa: CASSTVTGTNYGYTF

abundance: NA
v_gene: TRBV29-1
j_gene: TRBJ1-5
d_gene: NA
CDR3nt: TGCAGCGCCGGCGCCAATAGGCCCCAGCATTTT
CDR3aa: CSAGANRPQHF

abundance: few
v_gene: TRBV30
j_gene: TRBJ2-2
d_gene: TRBD1
CDR3nt: TGTGCCTGGAAAGGACAGGGGGGAGGCGGGGAGCTGTTTTTT
CDR3aa: CAWKGQGGGGELFF

abundance: NA
v_gene: TRBV12-5
j_gene: TRBJ1-2
d_gene: TRBD1
CDR3nt: TGTGCTAGTGGCGGGCCGGGACAGGATGGCTACACCTTC
CDR3aa: CASGGPGQDGYTF

abundance: many
v_gene: TRBV12-3/TRBV12-4
j_gene: TRBJ2-7
d_gene: TRBD1
CDR3nt: TGTGCCAGCAGTTCGGCTCCCGGACAGGGGATGAACTACGAGCAGTACTTC
CDR3aa: CASSSAPGQGMNYEQYF

abundance: many
v_gene: TRBV7-2
j_gene: TRBJ2-7
d_gene: NA
CDR3nt: TGTGCCAGCAGCTTAGTTGGGGGTCTATCCTACGAGCAGTACTTC
CDR3aa: CASSLVGGLSYEQYF

abundance: many
v_gene: TRBV30
j_gene: TRBJ2-6
d_gene: NA
CDR3nt: TGTGCCTGGAGCCCCCATGGGGCCAACGTCCTGACTTTC
CDR3aa: CAWSPHGANVLTF

abundance: NA
v_gene: TRBV15
j_gene: TRBJ2-7
d_gene: NA
CDR3nt: TGTGCCACCAGCAGAGTGTTCCTAAGGGGATGGCCTTTCCCCTACGAGCAGTACTTC
CDR3aa: CATSRVFLRGWPFPYEQYF

abundance: many
v_gene: TRBV12-5
j_gene: TRBJ2-1
d_gene: NA
CDR3nt: TGTGCTAGTGGTTCCAAGACTGAGACGGGGAACAATGAGCAGTTCTTC
CDR3aa: CASGSKTETGNNEQFF

abundance: few
v_gene: TRBV27
j_gene: TRBJ1-3
d_gene: NA
CDR3nt: TGTGCCAGCAGTCCCGGCAGGTCATTCTTATTCTCTGGAAACACCATATATTTT
CDR3aa: CASSPGRSFLFSGNTIYF

abundance: many
v_gene: TRBV9
j_gene: TRBJ2-3
d_gene: NA
CDR3nt: TGTGCCAGCAGCGCTCTCTCTGATACGCAGTATTTT
CDR3aa: CASSALSDTQYF

abundance: many
v_gene: TRBV2
j_gene: TRBJ2-7
d_gene: TRBD2
CDR3nt: TGTGCCAGCACCGAGGGCCCGCCTAGCGGGGCCTACGAGCAGTACTTC
CDR3aa: CASTEGPPSGAYEQYF

abundance: NA
v_gene: TRBV5-4
j_gene: TRBJ1-1
d_gene: TRBD1
CDR3nt: TGTGCCAGCAGCTTCGACAGGGCAGGCACTGAAGCTTTCTTT
CDR3aa: CASSFDRAGTEAFF

abundance: many
v_gene: TRBV28
j_gene: TRBJ2-2
d_gene: TRBD2
CDR3nt: TGTGCCAGTAAGCTAGCGGGAGTTGGGTCCCCCGGGGAGCTGTTTTTT
CDR3aa: CASKLAGVGSPGELFF

abundance: few
v_gene: TRBV7-6
j_gene: TRBJ2-3
d_gene: TRBD2
CDR3nt: TGTGCCAGCAGTTCCGATACTAGCGGGTTAAACACAGATACGCAGTATTTT
CDR3aa: CASSSDTSGLNTDTQYF